These T cell receptor beta chains were read from a single sample in a study of blood T cell repertoires in COVID-19. This table comes from immunoSEQ multiplex PCR, and its TCRdb copy is limited to in-frame clones, with some not included. This sample yields around 150,000 clones, of which around 80% are seen a single time; roughly 11% belongs to the top ten. Sequencing used peripheral blood. Source of these receptors: a man in his sixties with active or convalescent COVID-19. Each CDR3 is given with its conserved first and last residue. The order of the fields is D gene, clone size, J gene, V gene, CDR3 protein, CDR3 DNA. The D gene is left open where the match is weak. Expanded clones are given a class, and other clones once, few, many or no size at all.

TRBD2,NA,TRBJ2-5,TRBV18,CASSPPTLAGETQYF,TGTGCCAGCTCACCACCGACACTAGCGGGAGAGACCCAGTACTTC
TRBD1,NA,TRBJ2-7,TRBV6-5,CASSSDRGSYEQYF,TGTGCCAGCAGTTCAGACAGGGGTTCCTACGAGCAGTACTTC
NA,NA,TRBJ1-1,TRBV10-1,CASRGHMNTEAFF,TGCGCCAGCAGGGGACATATGAACACTGAAGCTTTCTTT
TRBD2,NA,TRBJ2-5,TRBV4-2,CASSQAGTSVRETQYF,TGTGCCAGCAGCCAAGCCGGGACTAGCGTCCGAGAGACCCAGTACTTC
NA,NA,TRBJ2-7,TRBV5-4,CASTRDTLSYEQYF,TGTGCCAGCACCCGGGACACGCTCTCCTACGAGCAGTACTTC
NA,NA,TRBJ2-3,TRBV11-3,CASSLGSRPTDTQYF,TGTGCCAGCAGCTTGGGCAGCCGGCCCACAGATACGCAGTATTTT
NA,NA,TRBJ2-3,TRBV2,CASRAVGDRGTDTQYF,TGTGCCAGCAGGGCCGTGGGCGACCGAGGCACAGATACGCAGTATTTT
TRBD1,NA,TRBJ1-1,TRBV3-1/TRBV3-2,CASSQGDRGLEAFF,TGTGCCAGCAGCCAAGGGGACAGGGGGCTGGAAGCTTTCTTT
NA,few,TRBJ2-1,TRBV2,CASRAGLPPYNEQFF,TGTGCCAGCAGGGCGGGCCTTCCCCCCTACAATGAGCAGTTCTTC
TRBD1,NA,TRBJ2-1,TRBV28,CASSLDRGQLREQFF,TGTGCCAGCAGTCTTGATAGGGGGCAGCTCAGGGAGCAGTTCTTC
NA,NA,TRBJ1-1,TRBV21-1,CASSKAYRVTAEAFF,TGTGCCAGCAGCAAAGCGTACAGGGTGACAGCTGAAGCTTTCTTT
NA,NA,TRBJ1-2,TRBV27,CASSLAGDYGYTF,TGTGCCAGCAGTTTGGCCGGGGACTATGGCTACACCTTC
NA,NA,TRBJ2-1,TRBV3-1/TRBV3-2,CASSQYGDEQFF,TGTGCCAGCAGCCAGTACGGGGATGAGCAGTTCTTC
NA,NA,TRBJ2-2,TRBV3-1/TRBV3-2,CASSQVLRTTGELFF,TGTGCCAGCAGCCAAGTACTGCGAACCACCGGGGAGCTGTTTTTT
NA,NA,TRBJ1-2,TRBV12-2,CASRLIGKLNYGYTF,TGTGCAAGTCGCTTAATTGGTAAACTAAACTATGGCTACACCTTC
TRBD1,NA,TRBJ1-2,TRBV7-9,CASSSYLGTDLNYGYTF,TGTGCCAGCAGCTCCTATCTCGGGACAGACCTTAACTATGGCTACACCTTC
TRBD2,NA,TRBJ2-1,TRBV5-4,CASSPSGTSGYNEQFF,TGTGCCAGCAGCCCGTCCGGGACTAGCGGATACAATGAGCAGTTCTTC
TRBD1,NA,TRBJ2-7,TRBV12-3/TRBV12-4,CASSRTGSGEQYF,TGTGCCAGCAGTAGGACAGGGTCAGGCGAGCAGTACTTC
NA,NA,TRBJ1-1,TRBV2,CASSVGGTEAFF,TGTGCCAGCAGTGTGGGGGGAACTGAAGCTTTCTTT
NA,NA,TRBJ2-7,TRBV19,CASTARFARAKPYEQYF,TGTGCCAGTACCGCTAGGTTTGCGAGGGCGAAACCCTACGAGCAGTACTTC
TRBD1,NA,TRBJ1-1,TRBV5-1,CASSFTGDTEAFF,TGCGCCAGCAGCTTCACAGGGGACACTGAAGCTTTCTTT
NA,NA,TRBJ1-6,TRBV5-1,CASSLALLGSSYNSPLHF,TGCGCCAGCAGCTTGGCCCTCTTAGGGAGCTCCTATAATTCACCCCTCCACTTT
NA,NA,TRBJ2-2,TRBV28,CASSRQSGELFF,TGTGCCAGCAGTAGACAGTCCGGGGAGCTGTTTTTT
TRBD2,NA,TRBJ2-1,TRBV6-5,CASSPGTRGNEQFF,TGTGCCAGCAGTCCCGGGACTAGGGGCAATGAGCAGTTCTTC
NA,few,TRBJ1-4,TRBV12-3/TRBV12-4,CASRSEGEKLFF,TGTGCCAGCAGGTCGGAGGGGGAAAAACTGTTTTTT
NA,NA,TRBJ2-3,TRBV7-2,CASRGVDTQYF,TGTGCCAGCAGAGGGGTCGACACGCAGTATTTT
TRBD1,NA,TRBJ1-2,TRBV28,CASGGQGYGYTF,TGTGCCAGCGGGGGACAGGGTTATGGCTACACCTTC
TRBD1,NA,TRBJ1-1,TRBV3-1/TRBV3-2,CASSMGAGGSAFF,TGTGCCAGCAGCATGGGAGCAGGGGGCTCAGCTTTCTTT
TRBD2,NA,TRBJ2-7,TRBV28,CASSLSRASGGYEQYF,TGTGCCAGCAGTTTATCAAGGGCTAGCGGCGGCTACGAGCAGTACTTC
TRBD1,NA,TRBJ2-7,TRBV27,CASSFNRGHEQYF,TGTGCCAGCAGTTTTAACAGGGGCCACGAGCAGTACTTC
NA,NA,TRBJ2-1,TRBV5-4,CASSFGGNEQFF,TGTGCCAGCAGCTTTGGGGGGAATGAGCAGTTCTTC
TRBD2,NA,TRBJ2-7,TRBV28,CASGGLASSGEQYF,TGTGCCAGCGGGGGACTAGCGAGTTCGGGCGAGCAGTACTTC
NA,few,TRBJ2-5,TRBV2,CASSELGLGVGETQYF,TGTGCCAGCAGTGAATTAGGTCTAGGGGTCGGGGAGACCCAGTACTTC
NA,NA,TRBJ1-3,TRBV14,CASSWTTAKGGVTIYF,TGTGCCAGCAGTTGGACGACAGCAAAAGGTGGTGTCACCATATATTTT
TRBD2,NA,TRBJ2-1,TRBV5-1,CASSLGLAEKYNEQFF,TGCGCCAGCAGCTTGGGGCTAGCGGAGAAGTACAATGAGCAGTTCTTC
TRBD1,NA,TRBJ2-1,TRBV5-1,CASSLPGQVSYNEQFF,TGCGCCAGCAGCCTGCCGGGACAGGTATCCTACAATGAGCAGTTCTTC
NA,NA,TRBJ1-1,TRBV7-3,CASSLMGSTEAFF,TGTGCCAGCAGCTTAATGGGGAGCACTGAAGCTTTCTTT
TRBD2,NA,TRBJ2-7,TRBV6-2/TRBV6-3,CASSPRTSGGRYEQYF,TGTGCCAGCAGCCCCCGGACTAGCGGGGGGCGATACGAGCAGTACTTC
NA,few,TRBJ1-1,TRBV11-2,CASSLGALTEAFF,TGTGCCAGCAGCTTAGGAGCACTCACTGAAGCTTTCTTT
TRBD1,NA,TRBJ1-4,TRBV3-1/TRBV3-2,CASRKTGGSSNEKLFF,TGTGCCAGCAGAAAGACAGGGGGTTCATCTAATGAAAAACTGTTTTTT